The 8 T cell receptor beta chains reported below all come from one sample, sequenced in a study of regulatory T cells in long-lasting Graves disease. Through Arm-PCR of CDR3 regions and iRepertoire HTBI primers, TCR beta libraries were built. TCRdb re-derived calls from the multiplex PCR reads in MiXCR, one entry per CDR3 protein. The sample records fewer than 350,000 distinct CDR3 sequences, approximately 20% being singletons. Time point described: newly diagnosed GD, antithyroid drugs for less than 3 months. The TCR library used RNA extracted from PBMCs. Sample: peripheral blood mononuclear cells (PBMCs), taken at new diagnosis, from a patient treated with antithyroid drugs. All receptors derive from a female donor with Graves disease.

With regard to this clonotype: A read error is possible here, since a much larger clone lies one base away. This chain joins TRBV3-1 and TRBJ2-7; a weak D match, TRBD1 (6 bases). Germline CDR1 is LGHDT and CDR2 is YNNKEL (reference sequence). The V and J ends lost 0 bases and 2 bases respectively, with 11 bases between them. CDR3 size: 15 residues. This chain's CDR3 is CASSQDGQPPYEQYF. The CDR3 DNA sequence: TGTGCCAGCAGCCAAGATGGACAGCCTCCCTACGAGCAGTACTTC.

Remarks on this clonotype: The junction departs from germline at one end; a sequencing error may be responsible. This chain connects TRBV3-1 to TRBJ1-2; no definite D call. The CDR3 is made up of 14 amino acids. Germline assignment: CDR1 LGHDT and CDR2 YNNKEL (reference sequence). The CDR3: CANSQLGERGGYTF. In DNA form, the CDR3 reads TGTGCCAACAGCCAATTGGGAGAACGCGGTGGCTACACCTTC.

This clonotype was seen repeatedly, ten times or more. J is TRBJ2-1 and V is TRBV2, with 13 nucleotides matching TRBD2. CDR1 is SNHLY and CDR2 is FYNNEI in the germline V gene. There are 14 residues in the CDR3. V was clipped by 7 bases and J by 10 bases; unmatched bases: 7. The CDR3 region has the DNA TGTGCCAGCAAGAGGACTAGCGGGAGCGGAGAGCAGTTCTTC. This sequence encodes CASKRTSGSGEQFF. Full variable domain (rest looked up from reference TRBV2 and TRBJ2-1): EPEVTQTPSHQVTQMGQEVILRCVPISNHLYFYWYRQILGQKVEFLVSFYNNEISEKSEIFDDQFSVERPDGSNFTLKIRSTKLEDSAMYFCASKRTSGSGEQFFGPGTRLTVL.

This clonotype occurred a few times. The chain recombines TRBV6-5 with TRBJ1-2; D unresolved. The CDR3 sequence is 15 residues long. V was shortened by 2 bases and J by 7 bases, with 17 bases between the two germline ends. Germline values: CDR1 MNHEY, CDR2 SVGAGI. CDR3: CASSYLGDHGRGYTF. The CDR3 region has the DNA TGTGCCAGCAGTTACCTCGGAGACCACGGTCGTGGCTACACCTTC.

This clonotype was counted between two and nine times. This rearrangement joins TRBV12-3 or TRBV12-4 to TRBJ2-2; D is unresolved. The V and J ends lost 1 base and 6 bases respectively, with 6 bases between them. CDR3 length: 13 residues. CDR3 in DNA: TGTGCCAGCAGTTTAGGGCCCCCCGGGGAGCTGTTTTTT. It is translated as CASSLGPPGELFF.

This clonotype was seen repeatedly, ten times or more. The chain is built from TRBV30 and TRBJ2-1; D possibly corresponds to TRBD2 (5 bases). Trimming removed 1 base from V and 8 bases from J, with 18 bases in between. Germline CDR1 and CDR2: GTSNPN and SVGIG (reference sequence). The CDR3 spans 15 residues. The CDR3 reads CAWSGLAGPWHEQFF. In nucleotides, the CDR3 is TGTGCCTGGAGTGGGTTGGCGGGCCCCTGGCATGAGCAGTTCTTC.

The J gene is TRBJ2-5, the V gene TRBV5-1; TRBD2 agrees at 12 bases. This CDR3 comprises 16 residues. V was clipped by 4 bases and J by 1 base; unmatched bases: 5. Looked up from germline, CDR1 is SGHRS and CDR2 is YFSETQ. The CDR3 sequence: CASSTRTSGVQETQYF. CDR3 DNA: TGCGCCAGCAGCACACGGACTAGCGGGGTCCAAGAGACCCAGTACTTC.

There are many counts of this clonotype. The chain is built from TRBV11-3 and TRBJ2-1; 12 bases line up with TRBD1. This CDR3 has 17 residues. Germline values: CDR1 SGHNT, CDR2 YENEEA. Trimming at V came to 5 bases and at J to 5 bases, leaving 10 bases not matched to a gene. DNA of the CDR3: TGTGCCAGCAGCAGGAGGGTCGGGACAGGGGGCGACAATGAGCAGTTCTTC. Its translation: CASSRRVGTGGDNEQFF.